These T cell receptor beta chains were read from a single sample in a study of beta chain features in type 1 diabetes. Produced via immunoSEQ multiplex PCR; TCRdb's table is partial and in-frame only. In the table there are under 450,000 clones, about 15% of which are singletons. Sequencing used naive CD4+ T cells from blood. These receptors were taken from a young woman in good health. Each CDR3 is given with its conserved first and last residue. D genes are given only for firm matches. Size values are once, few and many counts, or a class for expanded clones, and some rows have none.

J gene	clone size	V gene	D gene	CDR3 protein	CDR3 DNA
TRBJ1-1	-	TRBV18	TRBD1	CASSLQGADTEAFF	TGTGCCAGCTCACTACAGGGGGCTGACACTGAAGCTTTCTTT
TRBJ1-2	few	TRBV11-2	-	CASTLGQGARGYTF	TGTGCCAGCACCCTAGGGCAGGGCGCCCGTGGCTACACCTTC
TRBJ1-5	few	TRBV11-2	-	CASSFGSLPQPQHF	TGTGCCAGCAGCTTTGGGAGTCTCCCTCAGCCCCAGCATTTT
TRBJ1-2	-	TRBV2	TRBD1	CASSGQGALGYTF	TGTGCCAGCAGTGGACAGGGGGCGCTTGGCTACACCTTC
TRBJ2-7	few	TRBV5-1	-	CASSLVGPAEQYF	TGCGCCAGCAGCTTGGTGGGGCCGGCCGAGCAGTACTTC
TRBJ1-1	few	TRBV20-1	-	CSAGRGTEAFF	TGCAGTGCTGGGCGGGGCACTGAAGCTTTCTTT
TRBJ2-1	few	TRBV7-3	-	CASSLGQRNEQFF	TGTGCCAGCAGCTTGGGACAACGCAATGAGCAGTTCTTC
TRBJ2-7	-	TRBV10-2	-	CASSDGGEEQYF	TGCGCCAGCAGTGATGGGGGCGAGGAGCAGTACTTC
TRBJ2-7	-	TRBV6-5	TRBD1	CASSYSAQGAVEQYF	TGTGCCAGCAGTTACTCTGCGCAGGGGGCAGTCGAGCAGTACTTC
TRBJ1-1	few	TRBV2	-	CASSESMGGATEAFF	TGTGCCAGCAGTGAATCCATGGGTGGGGCCACTGAAGCTTTCTTT
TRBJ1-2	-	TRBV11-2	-	CASSLGQSRDYGYTF	TGTGCCAGCAGCTTAGGACAGTCTAGAGACTATGGCTACACCTTC
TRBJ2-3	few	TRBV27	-	CASSSEGHTDTQYF	TGTGCCAGCAGTTCCGAGGGCCACACAGATACGCAGTATTTT
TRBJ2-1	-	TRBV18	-	CASSPVAGGLSRGEQFF	TGTGCCAGCTCACCGGTCGCGGGCGGACTATCGCGCGGTGAGCAGTTCTTC
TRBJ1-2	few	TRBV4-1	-	CASSRTAGTPLGGYTF	TGCGCCAGCAGCCGAACAGCGGGGACCCCCCTAGGAGGCTACACCTTC
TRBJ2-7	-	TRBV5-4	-	CASSLLVSEREQYF	TGTGCCAGCAGCTTGCTAGTCTCCGAGAGGGAGCAGTACTTC
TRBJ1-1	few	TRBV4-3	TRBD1	CASSHIQGDAFF	TGCGCCAGCAGCCACATACAGGGGGACGCTTTCTTT
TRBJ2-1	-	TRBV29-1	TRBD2	CSGTLLAGVPNEQFF	TGCAGCGGGACACTTCTAGCGGGAGTCCCAAATGAGCAGTTCTTC
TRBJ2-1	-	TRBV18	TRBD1	CASSPGTDQFF	TGTGCCAGCTCACCTGGGACAGATCAGTTCTTC
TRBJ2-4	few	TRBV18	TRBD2	CASSPPVAGSANIQYF	TGTGCCAGCTCACCACCGGTAGCGGGATCGGCTAACATTCAGTACTTC
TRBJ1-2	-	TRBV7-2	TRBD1	CASSLQGAVNYGYTF	TGTGCCAGCAGCTTACAGGGGGCGGTTAACTATGGCTACACCTTC
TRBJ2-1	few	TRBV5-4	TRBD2	CASSFPGLAGSYEQFF	TGTGCCAGCAGCTTCCCGGGACTAGCGGGATCCTATGAGCAGTTCTTC
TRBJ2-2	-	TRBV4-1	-	CASSQGLQNTGELFF	TGCGCCAGCAGCCAGGGACTTCAGAACACCGGGGAGCTGTTTTTT
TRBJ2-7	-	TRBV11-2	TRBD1	CASSKLRDSPYEQYF	TGTGCCAGCAGCAAACTCCGGGACAGTCCCTACGAGCAGTACTTC
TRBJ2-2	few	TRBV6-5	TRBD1	CASRRTGFTGELFF	TGTGCCAGCAGGCGGACAGGGTTCACCGGGGAGCTGTTTTTT
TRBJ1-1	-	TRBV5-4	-	CASSGGYTEAFF	TGTGCCAGCAGCGGGGGGTACACTGAAGCTTTCTTT
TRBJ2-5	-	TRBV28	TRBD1	CASSLTGGPRETQYF	TGTGCCAGCAGTTTAACAGGGGGCCCTCGAGAGACCCAGTACTTC
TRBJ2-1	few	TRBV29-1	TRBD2	CSVGAGGVNEQFF	TGCAGCGTGGGAGCGGGGGGGGTAAATGAGCAGTTCTTC
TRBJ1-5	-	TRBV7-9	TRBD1	CASSEGQAGSPQHF	TGTGCCAGCAGCGAGGGACAGGCCGGGTCGCCCCAGCATTTT
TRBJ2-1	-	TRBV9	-	CASSVGGEWNHRRNEQFF	TGTGCCAGCAGCGTAGGAGGTGAGTGGAACCACCGGAGGAATGAGCAGTTCTTC
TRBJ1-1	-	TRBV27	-	CASNSNRWSSPEAFF	TGTGCCAGCAACTCGAATCGGTGGTCGTCTCCTGAAGCTTTCTTT
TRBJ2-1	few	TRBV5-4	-	CASSPTPSLQEFF	TGTGCCAGCAGCCCTACCCCGTCCTTGCAGGAGTTCTTC
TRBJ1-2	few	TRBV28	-	CASSLNVGGNGGYTF	TGTGCCAGCAGTTTAAATGTAGGAGGGAATGGCGGCTACACCTTC
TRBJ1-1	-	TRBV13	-	CASSRQVNTEAFF	TGTGCCAGCAGTCGTCAGGTTAACACTGAAGCTTTCTTT
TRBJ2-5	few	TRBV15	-	CATSRVGQGGRETQYF	TGTGCCACCAGCAGAGTGGGTCAGGGGGGTAGAGAGACCCAGTACTTC
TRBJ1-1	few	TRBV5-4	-	CASSFTGNTEAFF	TGTGCCAGCAGCTTCACAGGGAACACTGAAGCTTTCTTT
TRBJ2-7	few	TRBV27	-	CASSLQGSYEQYF	TGTGCCAGCAGTTTACAGGGCAGCTACGAGCAGTACTTC
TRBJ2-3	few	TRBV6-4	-	CASSDSGQSTDTQYF	TGTGCCAGCAGTGACTCTGGACAATCCACAGATACGCAGTATTTT
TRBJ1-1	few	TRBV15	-	CATSRDVGRGTEAFF	TGTGCCACCAGCAGAGATGTCGGAAGAGGCACTGAAGCTTTCTTT
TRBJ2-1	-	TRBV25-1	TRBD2	CASSPSGRGNEQFF	TGTGCCAGCAGCCCTAGCGGGAGGGGGAATGAGCAGTTCTTC
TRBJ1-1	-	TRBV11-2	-	CASSLSEGGAAFF	TGTGCCAGCAGCCTATCCGAGGGAGGGGCAGCTTTCTTT